This T cell receptor (beta chain) was captured in a study of shared clonotypes between healthy human individuals. CD4+ cells yielded CD45RA+ naive and CD45RA-negative memory subsets. Profiled with immunoSEQ multiplex PCR; TCRdb holds only in-frame clones, not every one. The sample lists about 2.5 million clones, 85% to 95% occurring once. Germline CDR1 and CDR2: SGHAT and FQNNGV. The CDR3 spans 14 residues. The V gene lost 5 bases and the J gene lost 1 base, with 6 bases spanning the gap. This clone occurred once. What it binds is not known. Study results and limitations: Lower generation probabilities were found for non-shared clonotypes than for those shared by all four donors. Estimated richness was generally greater in naive than memory subsets. Large depth notwithstanding, sorted-subset sequencing proved incomplete by rarefaction.

The chain links TRBV11-2 to TRBJ1-6; D gene ambiguous. The TCR sequence derives from a young man in good health. Some clones in this sample may be carry-over from other donors' samples. The sample was naive CD4+ T cells from PBMCs. The subset was: CD45RA+ positively selected. The CDR3 DNA is TGTGCCAGCAGCGGGTTTTCCTATAATTCACCCCTCCACTTT. As protein: CASSGFSYNSPLHF.